The 11 T cell receptor beta chains in this list originate from one sample, sequenced in a study of vaccination and CD4 T cells after COVID-19. Sample treatment: approximately 9-day PBMC culture with coronavirus spike peptide pools or control peptides (ViraFEST assay). These receptors lack a known antigen. Cultured CD4+ T cell DNA was sequenced using the Oncomine TCR Beta short-read assay. TCRdb re-derived calls from the PCR reads in MiXCR, one entry per CDR3 protein. The sample contains about 7,800 distinct CDR3 sequences, approximately 52% of which appear only once. Sequenced input: CD4+ T cells from blood, cultured in vitro. The receptors were sampled from a human donor who had recovered from COVID-19.

The chain recombines TRBV19 with TRBJ2-7, with 7 bases lining up with TRBD2. The CDR3 has 15 residues. After removal of 7 bases from V and 0 bases from J, the junction contained 9 bases not matched to a gene. CDR1 and CDR2 (germline): LNHDA, SQIVND (reference sequence). The chain's CDR3 is CASTPWGGNSYEQYF. CDR3 DNA: TGTGCCAGTACCCCCTGGGGGGGGAACTCCTACGAGCAGTACTTC.

This chain uses TRBV6-5 with TRBJ2-7; no clear D. V lost 0 bases, J lost 4 bases, and 10 bases lay in between. This CDR3 is 14 amino acids long. CDR1 MNHEY and CDR2 SVGAGI come from the germline V gene. CDR3 nucleotide sequence: TGTGCCAGCAGTTACTCATTGCAGCTTTACGAGCAGTACTTC. Amino acids: CASSYSLQLYEQYF.

V usage is TRBV20-1 and J usage is TRBJ2-1; D is ambiguous. CDR3 size: 10 residues. Germline CDR1 and CDR2: DFQATT and SNEGSKA (reference sequence). The CDR3 protein is CSPLQYEQFF. The CDR3 DNA reads TGCAGCCCGCTCCAATATGAGCAGTTCTTC.

The chain recombines TRBV27 with TRBJ1-1, with 7 nucleotides matching TRBD1. This CDR3 region has 15 residues. The V gene's germline CDR1 is MNHEY and CDR2 SMNVEV (reference sequence). V was pared by 5 bases and J by 0 bases, with 6 bases of the junction left unmatched. This chain's CDR3 is CASSPGQFMNTEAFF. The CDR3 coding sequence is TGTGCCAGCAGTCCGGGACAGTTTATGAACACTGAAGCTTTCTTT.

The chain has TRBV27 and TRBJ1-1, with 7 bases aligning to TRBD1. The CDR3 has 14 residues. Trimming removed 3 bases from V and 7 bases from J; junction bases left unmatched: 8. The germline gives CDR1 MNHEY, CDR2 SMNVEV (reference sequence). CDR3 DNA sequence: TGTGCCAGCAGTTTGGGGATCGGGACAGTTGAAGCTTTCTTT. This translates into CASSLGIGTVEAFF.

This clonotype was counted between two and nine times. The J gene is TRBJ1-5, the V gene TRBV5-5; 7 nucleotides align to TRBD1. J gave up 5 bases and V 3 bases, and 2 bases lay outside the gene matches. CDR3 size: 13 residues. Looked up from germline, CDR1 is SGHKS and CDR2 is YYEKEE (reference sequence). As DNA, the CDR3 is TGTGCCAGCAGCTCGCAGGGGGATCAGCCCCAGCATTTT. The encoded protein is CASSSQGDQPQHF. The whole variable domain, filled in from reference TRBV5-5 and TRBJ1-5, reads DAGVTQSPTHLIKTRGQQVTLRCSPISGHKSVSWYQQVLGQGPQFIFQYYEKEERGRGNFPDRFSARQFPNYSSELNVNALLLGDSALYLCASSSQGDQPQHFGDGTRLSIL.

V usage is TRBV28 and J usage is TRBJ2-7; D uncertain. Germline lookup yields CDR1 MDHEN and CDR2 SYDVKM. This CDR3 contains 16 residues. Trimming took 3 bases from V and 7 from J, leaving 22 bases between them. The CDR3 coding sequence is TGTGCCAGCAGTTTCGAGAGAGTGGTGGTTTTTAATGAGCAGTACTTC. Protein product: CASSFERVVVFNEQYF.

CDR3 amino acids: CSARPGSNQPQHF. The CDR3 nucleotides read TGCAGTGCTAGACCCGGAAGCAATCAGCCCCAGCATTTT. V gene TRBV20-1 combines with J gene TRBJ1-5, with unresolved D. The CDR3 loop spans 13 amino acids. Germline CDR1 DFQATT, CDR2 SNEGSKA (reference sequence). V was shortened by 2 bases and J by 1 base, with 6 bases between the two germline ends.

The rearrangement uses TRBV2 and TRBJ2-3; 7 bases match TRBD1. The germline V gene encodes CDR1 SNHLY and CDR2 FYNNEI. There are 12 residues in the CDR3. V lost 6 bases, J lost 14 bases, and 11 bases stayed unmatched. The CDR3 DNA reads TGTGCCAGCAGAAGGACAGGCGGCCCCCCGTATTTT. Residues: CASRRTGGPPYF.

This chain links TRBV6-5 with TRBJ2-2; 9 bases fit TRBD2. CDR3 length: 18 residues. Looked up from germline, CDR1 is MNHEY and CDR2 is SVGAGI. J was trimmed by 2 bases and V by 2 bases; bases with no gene match: 9. CDR3 nucleotide sequence: TGTGCCAGCAGTTACCCCCCCCTAGCGGGGTTCAACACCGGGGAGCTGTTTTTT. This sequence encodes CASSYPPLAGFNTGELFF.

This chain uses TRBV20-1 with TRBJ2-1; D may be TRBD1 (5 bases). This CDR3 has 14 amino acids. Trimming removed 2 bases at V and 4 bases at J, with 12 bases between. Germline assignment: CDR1 DFQATT and CDR2 SNEGSKA (reference sequence). The CDR3, as DNA: TGCAGTGCTAGAAGTCTGACAGCATACAATGAGCAGTTCTTC. Its protein is CSARSLTAYNEQFF.